The 27 T cell receptor beta chains presented below share a single source sample, sequenced in a study of radiotherapy plus CTLA-4 blockade in lung cancer. The table came from immunoSEQ multiplex PCR; TCRdb's copy has only in-frame clones and leaves some out. Of some 98,000 clones listed, 75% to 85% are singletons. The material sequenced was peripheral blood, taken from a patient treated with radiotherapy plus ipilimumab. The receptors shown here come from a human donor with non-small cell lung cancer who had a partial response to radiotherapy plus ipilimumab.

V is TRBV21-1 and J is TRBJ1-3; TRBD1 is taken as the D call from the table, unchecked against the DNA. TRBV21-1 has pseudogene status. The CDR3 runs to 17 residues. The DNA for the CDR3 is TGTGCCAGCAGCAAAGGTAGGGGGAGTTCCTCTGGAAACACCATATATTTT. As protein: CASSKGRGSSSGNTIYF.

This chain uses TRBV5-5 with TRBJ2-2; a weak D match, TRBD1 (6 bases). Germline V lookup: CDR1 SGHKS, CDR2 YYEKEE (reference sequence). The germline V and J ends were trimmed by 4 bases and 8 bases, with 15 bases remaining between them. The CDR3 sequence is 14 residues long. CDR3 in amino acids: CASSVETGYGELFF. The DNA for the CDR3 is TGTGCCAGCAGCGTGGAGACAGGTTATGGGGAGCTGTTTTTT. Drawing the rest from reference TRBV5-5 and TRBJ2-2, the complete variable domain is DAGVTQSPTHLIKTRGQQVTLRCSPISGHKSVSWYQQVLGQGPQFIFQYYEKEERGRGNFPDRFSARQFPNYSSELNVNALLLGDSALYLCASSVETGYGELFFGEGSRLTVL.

The chain combines TRBV11-2 with TRBJ2-7; TRBD2 agrees at 8 bases. The CDR3 runs to 13 residues. Germline V gene lookup returns CDR1 SGHAT and CDR2 FQNNGV. V was pared by 8 bases and J by 5 bases, with 8 bases of the junction left unmatched. CDR3 sequence reads: CASLSGRSDEQYF. CDR3 coding DNA: TGTGCCAGCCTGAGCGGGAGAAGCGACGAGCAGTACTTC.

The chain carries TRBV29-1 and TRBJ2-3, with a tentative D call TRBD1 (6 bases). The V gene lost 5 bases and the J gene lost 4 bases, with 10 bases spanning the gap. CDR3 length: 12 amino acids. The germline gives CDR1 SQVTM, CDR2 ANQGSEA. CDR3 residues: CSVSQGSDTQYF. The DNA for the CDR3 is TGCAGCGTTTCTCAGGGGTCAGATACGCAGTATTTT.

J is TRBJ2-7 and V is TRBV5-4, with 7 bases matching TRBD2. This CDR3 region has 15 residues. Germline CDR1 SGHNT, CDR2 YYREEE (reference sequence). J lost 0 bases, V lost 4 bases, and 7 bases had no gene match. The CDR3 sequence is CASSPGTTSSYEQYF. CDR3 sequence (DNA): TGTGCCAGCAGCCCGGGGACTACTAGCTCCTACGAGCAGTACTTC.

The genes are TRBV2 and TRBJ2-7; possibly TRBD1 for D (6 bases). The CDR3 consists of 13 residues. Germline CDR1 reads SNHLY; CDR2 reads FYNNEI. Trimming pared 3 bases from V and 5 bases from J, leaving 11 bases between. The CDR3 reads CASSDRDIDEQYF. CDR3 sequence (DNA): TGTGCCAGCAGTGACCGGGACATCGACGAGCAGTACTTC. Full variable domain (outside the CDR3, taken from reference TRBV2 and TRBJ2-7): EPEVTQTPSHQVTQMGQEVILRCVPISNHLYFYWYRQILGQKVEFLVSFYNNEISEKSEIFDDQFSVERPDGSNFTLKIRSTKLEDSAMYFCASSDRDIDEQYFGPGTRLTVT.

The chain combines TRBV18 with TRBJ2-5, with D maybe TRBD1 (5 bases). The V gene's germline CDR1 is KGHSH and CDR2 LQKENI. CDR3 size: 15 residues. V dropped 1 base and J dropped 2 bases, with 11 bases sitting between them. CDR3 nucleotide sequence: TGTGCCAGCTCACCACGGGGCCTGAGACAAGAGACCCAGTACTTC. Protein sequence: CASSPRGLRQETQYF.

The chain carries TRBV6-5 and TRBJ2-1; D may be TRBD2 (5 bases). The CDR3 contains 15 residues. V dropped 6 bases and J dropped 0 bases, with 12 bases sitting between them. CDR1 and CDR2 from the germline V gene are MNHEY and SVGAGI. Here the CDR3 reads CASRFTSSSYNEQFF. For the CDR3, the DNA is TGTGCCAGCAGATTTACTAGTTCCTCCTACAATGAGCAGTTCTTC.

This sequence joins TRBV2 and TRBJ2-1; maybe TRBD2 (5 bases). The V and J ends lost 5 bases and 14 bases respectively, with 13 bases between them. CDR1 and CDR2 from the germline V gene are SNHLY and FYNNEI. The CDR3 spans 11 residues. DNA of the CDR3: TGTGCCAGCAGTACCACGGGGTCCGAGTTCTTC. Protein: CASSTTGSEFF.

This rearrangement joins TRBV5-1 to TRBJ2-7; 9 bases match TRBD1. Germline V CDR1 and CDR2: SGHRS, YFSETQ. The J segment lost 4 bases and the V segment lost 4 bases, leaving 3 bases of the junction unmatched. The CDR3 consists of 13 residues. The CDR3 DNA is TGCGCCAGCAGCGCGACAGGGGGGTACGAGCAGTACTTC. Its protein product is CASSATGGYEQYF.

J is TRBJ2-5 and V is TRBV6-1; TRBD1 might be the D (6 bases). The CDR3 consists of 13 residues. Trimming took off 7 bases at V and 4 bases at J, with 13 bases between the two ends. The germline V gene encodes CDR1 MNHNS and CDR2 SASEGT. The CDR3 spells CASTDDRLETQYF. The CDR3 DNA is TGTGCCAGCACGGACGACAGGTTAGAGACCCAGTACTTC.

The chain recombines TRBV7-9 with TRBJ2-7; D is possibly TRBD1 (6 bases). The germline V gene has CDR1 SEHNR and CDR2 FQNEAQ (reference sequence). This CDR3 is built from 15 residues. V gave up 3 bases and J gave up 0 bases, with 12 bases separating them. CDR3 loop: CASSLYGTLSYEQYF. In DNA, the CDR3 is TGTGCCAGCAGCTTGTATGGGACACTCTCCTACGAGCAGTACTTC.

This clone was seen only a few times. This chain uses TRBV6-1 with TRBJ2-7; 7 bases are shared with TRBD2. With V trimmed by 6 bases and J by 1 base, 9 bases remained unmatched. Germline CDR1 MNHNS, CDR2 SASEGT. The CDR3 loop spans 15 amino acids. CDR3 DNA sequence: TGTGCCAGCAGCCTGAGGGACTATTCATCCTACGAGCAGTACTTC. Its translation is CASSLRDYSSYEQYF.

The CDR3 nucleotides are TGTGCCAGCAGCTTACCGGGACAGGGCAATCAGCCCCAGCATTTT. Encoded protein: CASSLPGQGNQPQHF. The chain carries TRBV5-5 and TRBJ1-5; TRBD1 matches at 8 bases. Germline lookup yields CDR1 SGHKS and CDR2 YYEKEE (reference sequence). CDR3 length: 15 amino acids. V was clipped by 2 bases and J by 2 bases; unmatched bases: 3.

This clone was found once. The rearrangement links TRBV2 to TRBJ2-2; weak D call: TRBD1 (6 bases). Trimming removed 5 bases from V and 4 bases from J, with 17 bases in between. Germline assignment: CDR1 SNHLY and CDR2 FYNNEI. CDR3 length equals 16 residues. This chain's CDR3 is CASSITGYGSTGELFF. The DNA for the CDR3 is TGTGCCAGCAGTATCACAGGGTATGGCAGCACCGGGGAGCTGTTTTTT.

The chain carries TRBV28 and TRBJ1-3; D is perhaps TRBD1 (6 bases). Per germline, CDR1 MDHEN and CDR2 SYDVKM. The CDR3 has 15 residues. Deletions cut 1 base from V and 4 bases from J, with 11 bases between. CDR3: CASSLFTGPGNTIYF. CDR3 DNA sequence: TGTGCCAGCAGTTTATTCACAGGGCCCGGAAACACCATATATTTT.

In this sample, this clone turned up once. DNA for the CDR3: TGCGCCAGCAGCTTGAGGTCGGGGGGCCGCTACACCTTC. Protein: CASSLRSGGRYTF. The chain uses TRBV5-1 and TRBJ1-2; TRBD1 might be the D (6 bases). The CDR3 extends over 13 amino acids. Germline lookup yields CDR1 SGHRS and CDR2 YFSETQ. Trimming took 1 base from V and 9 from J, leaving 13 bases between them.

A remark on this clone: In the same sample, other DNA sequences code for this CDR3. V usage is TRBV5-1 and J usage is TRBJ1-2; 10 bases line up with TRBD1. The CDR3 length is 16 residues. V shed 4 bases, J shed 6 bases, and the junction held 12 bases outside the gene matches. Germline V gene data show CDR1 as SGHRS and CDR2 as YFSETQ. The CDR3 sequence: CASSQSTGGGINGYTF. The CDR3 region has the DNA TGCGCCAGCAGCCAATCGACAGGGGGCGGTATCAATGGCTACACCTTC.

This clone was seen only a few times. The V and J genes are TRBV7-8 and TRBJ2-7; a possible D gene is TRBD2 (5 bases). Trimming pared 2 bases from V and 7 bases from J, leaving 18 bases between. The germline gives CDR1 SGHVS, CDR2 FQNEAQ. The CDR3 is 15 residues long. The CDR3 DNA sequence: TGTGCCAGCAGCTTACTCGGGGAGCTATTGGGAGAGCAGTACTTC. Residues: CASSLLGELLGEQYF.

The chain joins TRBV10-1 to TRBJ2-7; 15 bases align to TRBD2. There are 18 residues in the CDR3. CDR1 and CDR2 from the germline V gene are WNHNN and SYGVQD (reference sequence). V lost 4 bases, J lost 2 bases, and 9 bases stayed unmatched. This CDR3 reads CASSVRGLAGGQTYEQYF. DNA for the CDR3: TGCGCCAGCAGTGTCCGGGGACTAGCGGGAGGACAAACCTACGAGCAGTACTTC.

This sequence joins TRBV29-1 and TRBJ2-7; 7 bases are a match to TRBD1. Trimming at V came to 7 bases and at J to 2 bases, leaving 5 bases not matched to a gene. The CDR3 is made up of 12 amino acids. In germline, CDR1 is SQVTM, CDR2 ANQGSEA. The CDR3 DNA is TGCAGCGCTGGGGACAGTCCCTACGAGCAGTACTTC. Its translation is CSAGDSPYEQYF.

As DNA, the CDR3 is TGTGCCAGCAGTTCCCCCGGGGGGCGCGGGGCTGAAGCTTTCTTT. Amino acid sequence: CASSSPGGRGAEAFF. This chain links TRBV28 with TRBJ1-1; tentatively, D is TRBD1 (6 bases). This CDR3 region has 15 residues. The germline gives CDR1 MDHEN, CDR2 SYDVKM. Deletions cut 4 bases from V and 6 bases from J, with 18 bases between.

CDR3 DNA: TGCGCCAGCAGCTTGGCGTTAGCAGAAAGCACAGATACGCAGTATTTT. As protein: CASSLALAESTDTQYF. The rearrangement uses TRBV5-1 and TRBJ2-3; D remains unclear. From germline, CDR1 is SGHRS and CDR2 YFSETQ. CDR3 length equals 16 residues. Trimming shortened V by 0 bases and J by 0 bases, and 11 bases separated the two germline ends.

This clone turned up a few times. The chain combines TRBV28 with TRBJ2-1; TRBD2 aligns across 11 bases. Germline CDR1 is MDHEN and CDR2 is SYDVKM. This CDR3 spans 14 amino acids. The ends lost 8 bases at V and 8 bases at J; junction bases unmatched: 8. The CDR3 is CASHASGRRDEQFF. For the CDR3, the DNA is TGTGCCAGCCACGCTAGCGGGAGGAGGGATGAGCAGTTCTTC.

The rearrangement links TRBV11-2 to TRBJ2-2; the D gene is possibly TRBD1 (6 bases). There are 15 residues in the CDR3. Germline CDR1 SGHAT, CDR2 FQNNGV. Trimming stripped 2 bases from V and 1 base from J, with 8 bases between. As DNA, the CDR3 is TGTGCCAGCAGCTTACTGGACAGGAACACCGGGGAGCTGTTTTTT. The encoded protein is CASSLLDRNTGELFF.

The table lists this clone with a count of one. The chain recombines TRBV5-1 with TRBJ2-7; the match to TRBD1 covers 10 bases. This CDR3 region has 14 residues. Germline loops: CDR1 SGHRS, CDR2 YFSETQ. J gave up 4 bases and V 0 bases, and 1 base lay outside the gene matches. In DNA, the CDR3 is TGCGCCAGCAGCTTGGTGGGACAGGGGTACGAGCAGTACTTC. Translation gives CASSLVGQGYEQYF.

This clone has a handful of counts. The V gene is TRBV6-6, the J gene TRBJ1-1, with D perhaps TRBD1 (6 bases). The V and J ends lost 6 bases and 7 bases respectively, with 9 bases between them. Germline CDR1 reads MNHNY; CDR2 reads SVGAGI (reference sequence). This CDR3 contains 11 residues. CDR3 residues: CASSGQIEAFF. DNA for the CDR3: TGTGCCAGCAGCGGACAGATTGAAGCTTTCTTT.